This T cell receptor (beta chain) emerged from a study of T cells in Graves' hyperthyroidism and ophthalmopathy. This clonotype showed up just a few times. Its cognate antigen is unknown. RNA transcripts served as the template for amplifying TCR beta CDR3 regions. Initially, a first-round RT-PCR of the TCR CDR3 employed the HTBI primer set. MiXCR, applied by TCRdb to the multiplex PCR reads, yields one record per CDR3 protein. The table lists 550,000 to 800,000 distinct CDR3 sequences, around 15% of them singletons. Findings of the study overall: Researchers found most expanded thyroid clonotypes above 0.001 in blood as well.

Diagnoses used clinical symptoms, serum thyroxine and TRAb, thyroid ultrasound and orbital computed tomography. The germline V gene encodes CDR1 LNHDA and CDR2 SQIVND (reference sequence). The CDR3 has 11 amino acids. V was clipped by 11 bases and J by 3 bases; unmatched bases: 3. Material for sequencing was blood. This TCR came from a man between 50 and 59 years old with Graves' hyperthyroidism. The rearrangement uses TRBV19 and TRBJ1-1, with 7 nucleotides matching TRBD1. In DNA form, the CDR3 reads TGTGCCGTCAGGGGGTACACTGAAGCTTTCTTT. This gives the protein CAVRGYTEAFF.